These 24 T cell receptor beta chains were all obtained from the same sample, sequenced in a study of shared clonotypes between healthy human individuals (dated by TCRdb to the early 2020s). Library prep was done by the immunoSEQ multiplex PCR assay. Held by TCRdb, this immuneACCESS table contains in-frame sequences only and omits some clones. Under half of the omission traces to an unresolved V gene where checked; the cause of the rest is unknown. The sample contains over 850,000 clones, 75% to 85% of them found a single time. In total, the top ten clones hold about 0.52% of the sample. The specimen was memory CD4+ T cells from PBMCs. Interpreted using the paper, the cell subset or site label stands for: CD45RA-negative fraction. Receptor source: a man in his late teens or twenties in good health. Some clones in this sample may be carry-over from other donors' samples.

This clone was detected many times. The genes are TRBV28 and TRBJ2-2; 8 bases fit TRBD2. Germline V gene data show CDR1 as MDHEN and CDR2 as SYDVKM. With V trimmed by 6 bases and J by 7 bases, 7 bases remained unmatched. The CDR3 loop spans 14 amino acids. DNA for the CDR3: TGTGCCAGCAGGAGCGGGAGCTCTAACGGGGAGCTGTTTTTT. Protein: CASRSGSSNGELFF.

This clone was recorded many times. This sequence joins TRBV9 and TRBJ1-1; 9 bases are shared with TRBD1. The ends lost 4 bases at V and 3 bases at J; junction bases unmatched: 4. In germline, CDR1 is SGDLS, CDR2 YYNGEE. CDR3 length equals 14 residues. CDR3 bases: TGTGCCAGCAGCCCCCACAGGGGGCACACTGAAGCTTTCTTT. Its translation is CASSPHRGHTEAFF.

The J gene is TRBJ2-7, the V gene TRBV9, with 8 bases fitting TRBD1. V trimming: 6 bases; J trimming: 6 bases; junction bases outside the gene matches: 11. Germline-derived CDR1 and CDR2 are SGDLS and YYNGEE. This CDR3 has 14 amino acids. The CDR3 bases are TGTGCCAGCAACTCCGGGACAGGAGGCCTCGAGCAGTACTTC. It is translated as CASNSGTGGLEQYF.

This rearrangement joins TRBV5-1 to TRBJ2-5; 10 bases are shared with TRBD2. Germline assignment: CDR1 SGHRS and CDR2 YFSETQ. The CDR3 has 15 amino acids. J gave up 4 bases and V 4 bases, and 7 bases lay outside the gene matches. The CDR3 sequence is CASSETPSGGETQYF. CDR3 coding DNA: TGCGCCAGCAGCGAAACCCCTAGCGGGGGAGAGACCCAGTACTTC.

The V and J genes are TRBV28 and TRBJ2-1; TRBD2 matches 8 bases. The CDR3 extends over 15 amino acids. After removal of 4 bases from V and 2 bases from J, the junction contained 4 bases not matched to a gene. CDR1 and CDR2 (germline): MDHEN, SYDVKM. CDR3 DNA sequence: TGTGCCAGCAGTTATCTTAGCGGGGCCTACAATGAGCAGTTCTTC. It is translated as CASSYLSGAYNEQFF.

The genes are TRBV7-3 and TRBJ2-1; 10 bases line up with TRBD1. Germline V gene data show CDR1 as SGHTA and CDR2 as FQGTGA. The CDR3 is 15 amino acids. After removal of 2 bases from V and 8 bases from J, the junction contained 6 bases not matched to a gene. CDR3 nucleotides: TGTGCCAGCAGCTTATTGGGACAGGGGTCCGATGAGCAGTTCTTC. Encoded protein: CASSLLGQGSDEQFF.

This chain uses TRBV14 with TRBJ1-2; a weak D match, TRBD1 (5 bases). CDR3 length equals 14 residues. Germline V gene sequence: CDR1 SGHDN, CDR2 FVKESK. Trimming took 0 bases from V and 4 from J, leaving 9 bases between them. CDR3 sequence reads: CASSQDLTAYGYTF. In DNA form, the CDR3 reads TGTGCCAGCAGCCAAGATCTGACAGCCTATGGCTACACCTTC.

The CDR3 nucleotides read TGTGCCAGTACTCCGGGACGAGGTGAGACCCAGTACTTC. Amino acids: CASTPGRGETQYF. This chain links TRBV19 with TRBJ2-5; D could derive from TRBD1 or TRBD2 (5 bases each). The length of the CDR3 is 13 residues. V was pared by 7 bases and J by 5 bases, with 14 bases between. CDR1 is LNHDA, CDR2 SQIVND, per germline (reference sequence).

The chain joins TRBV9 to TRBJ1-2; 9 nucleotides align to TRBD1. The CDR3 is 15 amino acids. Looked up from germline, CDR1 is SGDLS and CDR2 is YYNGEE. With V trimmed by 0 bases and J by 5 bases, 5 bases remained unmatched. CDR3 in DNA: TGTGCCAGCAGCGTAGGGGACAGGGAAAGGTATGGCTACACCTTC. Translation: CASSVGDRERYGYTF.

V and J are TRBV2 and TRBJ2-7; perhaps TRBD2 as D (5 bases). Per germline, CDR1 SNHLY and CDR2 FYNNEI. V dropped 6 bases and J dropped 3 bases, with 15 bases sitting between them. CDR3 size: 14 residues. The CDR3 is CASSADSGGYEQYF. CDR3 DNA sequence: TGTGCCAGCAGCGCCGACTCAGGAGGCTACGAGCAGTACTTC.

This clone was counted a single time. V usage is TRBV18 and J usage is TRBJ2-3, with 9 bases lining up with TRBD1. The germline CDR1 and CDR2 sequences are KGHSH and LQKENI. The V gene end was trimmed by 6 bases and the J gene end by 4 bases; junction bases not matched to a gene: 8. The CDR3 has 15 amino acids. CDR3 sequence: CASSTGQGLSDTQYF. In DNA, the CDR3 is TGTGCCAGCTCCACCGGACAGGGGTTATCAGATACGCAGTATTTT.

This chain joins TRBV4-3 and TRBJ2-7, with 11 bases identical to TRBD2. This CDR3 contains 16 residues. V trimming: 1 base; J trimming: 4 bases; junction bases outside the gene matches: 6. Germline V gives CDR1 LGHNA, CDR2 YSLEER. Here the CDR3 DNA reads TGCGCCAGCAGCCAAGGAGCCGGACTAGCGGGTTACGAGCAGTACTTC. Residues: CASSQGAGLAGYEQYF.

The chain combines TRBV20-1 with TRBJ2-7, with D possibly called TRBD1 or TRBD2 (5 bases each). This CDR3 has 11 amino acids. V lost 5 bases and J 7 bases, leaving 12 bases between the germline ends. Germline lookup yields CDR1 DFQATT and CDR2 SNEGSKA (reference sequence). The CDR3 sequence: CSADSLAEQYF. The CDR3 DNA sequence: TGCAGTGCTGACAGTTTAGCGGAGCAGTACTTC.

The chain is built from TRBV6-6 and TRBJ1-4; weak D call: TRBD1 (6 bases). The CDR3 loop spans 14 amino acids. Germline CDR1 is MNHNY and CDR2 is SVGAGI (reference sequence). V dropped 7 bases and J dropped 4 bases, with 13 bases sitting between them. This chain's CDR3 is CASTRDRFNEKLFF. The DNA for the CDR3 is TGTGCCAGCACAAGAGACAGGTTTAATGAAAAACTGTTTTTT.

The CDR3 reads CASSVASTSGSTDTQYF. As DNA, the CDR3 is TGTGCCAGCAGCGTAGCTTCGACTAGCGGGAGCACAGATACGCAGTATTTT. V usage is TRBV9 and J usage is TRBJ2-3; 10 nucleotides match TRBD2. The CDR3 is 17 amino acids. V shed 0 bases, J shed 0 bases, and the junction held 4 bases outside the gene matches. Germline CDR1 reads SGDLS; CDR2 reads YYNGEE.

The J gene is TRBJ2-5, the V gene TRBV7-8, with 9 bases identical to TRBD1. CDR3 length: 15 residues. After removal of 5 bases from V and 4 bases from J, the junction contained 8 bases not matched to a gene. Germline CDR1 and CDR2: SGHVS and FQNEAQ. Written as DNA, the CDR3 is TGTGCCAGCAGCCCGCGGGACAGGGAAGCAGAGACCCAGTACTTC. As protein: CASSPRDREAETQYF.

This sequence joins TRBV28 and TRBJ2-7, with D perhaps matching TRBD1 (6 bases). Trimming left V 8 bases short and J 0 bases short, with 17 bases between. This CDR3 region has 15 residues. Per germline, CDR1 MDHEN and CDR2 SYDVKM. CDR3 sequence (DNA): TGTGCCAGCCTCACGCCAGGGGCTAGCTCCTACGAGCAGTACTTC. Translating it yields CASLTPGASSYEQYF. Looking up the rest from reference TRBV28 and TRBJ2-7 gives the full variable domain: DVKVTQSSRYLVKRTGEKVFLECVQDMDHENMFWYRQDPGLGLRLIYFSYDVKMKEKGDIPEGYSVSREKKERFSLILESASTNQTSMYLCASLTPGASSYEQYFGPGTRLTVT.

This clone was detected many times. The chain has TRBV27 and TRBJ2-5; D possibly corresponds to TRBD2 (6 bases). The CDR3 consists of 14 residues. Germline-derived CDR1 and CDR2 are MNHEY and SMNVEV (reference sequence). V was shortened by 5 bases and J by 7 bases, with 17 bases between the two germline ends. CDR3 bases: TGTGCCAGCAGTCCAGGGATGGAGGGACGGACCCAGTACTTC. Residues: CASSPGMEGRTQYF.

V gene TRBV28 combines with J gene TRBJ2-4; no clear D gene. The CDR3 is made up of 14 amino acids. The V end lost 5 bases, the J end lost 1 base, and 9 bases lay between the germline ends. CDR1 is MDHEN and CDR2 is SYDVKM in the germline V gene. CDR3: CASSPLWAKNIQYF. As DNA, the CDR3 is TGTGCCAGCAGTCCTCTTTGGGCCAAAAACATTCAGTACTTC.

Notes on this clone: The same CDR3 can be traced to other DNA sequences in this sample. The chain uses TRBV4-1 and TRBJ1-2; 7 bases are a match to TRBD1. The CDR3 totals 14 residues. After removal of 4 bases from V and 2 bases from J, the junction contained 4 bases not matched to a gene. The V gene's germline CDR1 is MGHRA and CDR2 YSYEKL. The CDR3 nucleotides are TGCGCCAGCAGCCCCCAGGGGGGGAACTATGGCTACACCTTC. Residues: CASSPQGGNYGYTF.

J is TRBJ2-2 and V is TRBV2; 9 positions match TRBD1. The junction had 6 bases not matched to a gene; V was cut back by 6 bases and J by 4 bases. CDR3 length: 15 amino acids. Germline V gene data show CDR1 as SNHLY and CDR2 as FYNNEI. The CDR3 bases are TGTGCCAGCAGAGGGGTGACAGGGGGCACCGGGGAGCTGTTTTTT. Encoded protein: CASRGVTGGTGELFF. Filled out from reference TRBV2 and TRBJ2-2, the complete variable domain reads EPEVTQTPSHQVTQMGQEVILRCVPISNHLYFYWYRQILGQKVEFLVSFYNNEISEKSEIFDDQFSVERPDGSNFTLKIRSTKLEDSAMYFCASRGVTGGTGELFFGEGSRLTVL.

J is TRBJ2-1 and V is TRBV9, with D unresolved. The CDR3 runs 16 residues. V dropped 0 bases and J dropped 4 bases, with 14 bases sitting between them. The germline CDR1 and CDR2 sequences are SGDLS and YYNGEE. CDR3 bases: TGTGCCAGCAGCGTAGTAGGTGCTATTTTGTACAATGAGCAGTTCTTC. Translation: CASSVVGAILYNEQFF. The whole variable domain, remainder taken from reference TRBV9 and TRBJ2-1, is DSGVTQTPKHLITATGQRVTLRCSPRSGDLSVYWYQQSLDQGLQFLIQYYNGEERAKGNILERFSAQQFPDLHSELNLSSLELGDSALYFCASSVVGAILYNEQFFGPGTRLTVL.

The chain couples TRBV28 to TRBJ2-2; D possibly corresponds to TRBD1 (5 bases). CDR1 is MDHEN, CDR2 SYDVKM, per germline. V was cut by 2 bases and J by 1 base, with 8 bases left in between. The length of the CDR3 is 15 residues. The CDR3 nucleotides read TGTGCCAGCAGTTTAATTAGGGGGAACACCGGGGAGCTGTTTTTT. Translation: CASSLIRGNTGELFF.

The V gene is TRBV7-9, the J gene TRBJ2-7; no firm D call. Per germline, CDR1 SEHNR and CDR2 FQNEAQ (reference sequence). The ends were cut back, 1 base at V and 3 bases at J, with 16 bases in the middle. CDR3 length: 16 amino acids. The DNA for the CDR3 is TGTGCCAGCAGCTTAGGTGGGCAGAGTATAGGCTACGAGCAGTACTTC. As protein: CASSLGGQSIGYEQYF. The full variable domain, with the rest looked up from reference TRBV7-9 and TRBJ2-7, is DTGVSQNPRHKITKRGQNVTFRCDPISEHNRLYWYRQTLGQGPEFLTYFQNEAQLEKSRLLSDRFSAERPKGSFSTLEIQRTEQGDSAMYLCASSLGGQSIGYEQYFGPGTRLTVT.